Listed here is a single TCR beta chain. What it binds is not known. The data belong to a study of T cell repertoires in cytomegalovirus infection. Each CDR3 protein is one row after TCRdb ran MiXCR on the reads. Here the sample spans around 800,000 distinct CDR3 sequences, approximately 32% being singletons. Germline V gene lookup returns CDR1 DFQATT and CDR2 SNEGSKA (reference sequence). This CDR3 is built from 13 residues. Trimming removed 3 bases at V and 5 bases at J, with 12 bases between. The sequencing used cultured CD8+ T cells from PBMCs, collected from culture after CMV antigen stimulation. The TCR was taken from a human donor in good health (CMV status not recorded). Some clones in this sample may be carry-over from other donors' samples. The gene calls are TRBV20-1 and TRBJ2-3; D may be TRBD2 (6 bases). The CDR3 DNA follows: TGCAGTGCTAGCTACCTCGGGGGAGATACGCAGTATTTT. It encodes CSASYLGGDTQYF.